Ten or more counts support the clone carrying this T cell receptor (beta chain). As yet, its antigen is unknown. This sample stems from a study of beta chain features in type 1 diabetes. The study's findings and limits: Among all four CD4+ subsets, Type 1 diabetes patients had TCRB CDR3s that were moderately but significantly shorter.

Expressed TCRB transcripts got sequenced, as all isolated RNA was reverse transcribed. Measured with immunoSEQ multiplex PCR; TCRdb has only the in-frame clones, and not every one. The sample has about 170,000 clones; around 7.8% are singletons. This clonotype was obtained from a woman in her forties with type 1 diabetes. Source material: central memory CD4+ T cells from blood.

CDR3 loop: CSVGGTGGSGFNEQFF. DNA of the CDR3: TGCAGCGTTGGGGGGACAGGGGGGTCCGGTTTCAATGAGCAGTTCTTC. The chain combines TRBV29-1 with TRBJ2-1; 11 bases map to TRBD1. V trimming: 4 bases; J trimming: 6 bases; junction bases outside the gene matches: 11. The CDR3 length is 16 residues. Germline loops: CDR1 SQVTM, CDR2 ANQGSEA.